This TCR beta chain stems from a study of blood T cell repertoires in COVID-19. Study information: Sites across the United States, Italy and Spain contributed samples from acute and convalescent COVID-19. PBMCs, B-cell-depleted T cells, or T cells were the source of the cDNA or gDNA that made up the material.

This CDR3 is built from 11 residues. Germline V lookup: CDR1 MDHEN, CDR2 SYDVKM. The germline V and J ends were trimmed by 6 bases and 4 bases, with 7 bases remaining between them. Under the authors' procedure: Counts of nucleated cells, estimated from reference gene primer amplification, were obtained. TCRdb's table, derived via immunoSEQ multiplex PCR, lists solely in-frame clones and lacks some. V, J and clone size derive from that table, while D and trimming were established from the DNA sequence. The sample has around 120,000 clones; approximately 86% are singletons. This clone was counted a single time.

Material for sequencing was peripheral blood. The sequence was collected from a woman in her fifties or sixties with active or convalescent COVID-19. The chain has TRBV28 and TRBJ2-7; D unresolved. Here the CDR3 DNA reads TGTGCCAGCAGGGCTAGTTACGAGCAGTACTTC. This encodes CASRASYEQYF.